This T cell receptor beta chain was documented in a study of blood T cells in healthy people across ages. In the study overall: When template switching was applied, about one barcoded beta molecule was captured per two T cells.

Using a J-beta primer mix together with a sample-barcoded 5' primer, a second PCR was run for about 7 to 12 cycles. A single record per CDR3 protein comes from TCRdb applying MiXCR to the 5' RACE reads. The sample has about 570,000 distinct CDR3 sequences; roughly 28% are singletons. This clonotype was counted only a few times. Trimming cost V 8 bases and J 7 bases, with 21 bases left between them. CDR3 length: 15 residues. The germline gives CDR1 SGHNT, CDR2 YYREEE (reference sequence). Total RNA amounts of at least 5 micrograms were extracted per sample. Source material: blood. The gene calls are TRBV5-4 and TRBJ2-2; TRBD1 or TRBD2 may be the D gene (5 bases each). This receptor was identified in a woman aged 70-85 years in good health. CDR3 region: CASNNPEGHFGELFF. CDR3 sequence (DNA): TGTGCCAGTAATAATCCTGAGGGGCATTTCGGGGAGCTGTTTTTT.